These T cell receptor beta chains were read from a single sample in a study of shared clonotypes between healthy human individuals. Some clones are missing from TCRdb's copy, which holds only in-frame ones; the method was immunoSEQ multiplex PCR. Of about a million clones listed, around 74% were seen once; the top ten hold roughly 1.4%. Sequenced sample: memory CD4+ T cells sorted from blood. The receptor set was obtained from a man aged 18 to 29 in good health. The CDR3 runs from the conserved cysteine through the conserved F or W. D genes are given only for firm matches. Expanded clones are given a class, and other clones once, few, many or no size at all.

TRBJ1-3 | TRBV4-2 | - | - | CASSFGTSGGNTIYF | TGTGCCAGCAGTTTCGGGACTTCAGGGGGAAACACCATATATTTT
TRBJ2-5 | TRBV18 | - | many | CASSPRTVWETQYF | TGTGCCAGCTCACCGCGGACAGTTTGGGAGACCCAGTACTTC
TRBJ1-1 | TRBV21-1 | - | - | CASSKAPRGQNTEAFF | TGTGCCAGCAGCAAAGCCCCCAGGGGCCAGAACACTGAAGCTTTCTTT
TRBJ2-7 | TRBV14 | TRBD2 | - | CASSQGSGGAGYEQYF | TGTGCCAGCAGCCAAGGTAGCGGGGGGGCCGGCTACGAGCAGTACTTC
TRBJ1-5 | TRBV11-2 | - | - | CASSLIEGPQHF | TGTGCCAGCAGCTTAATTGAAGGGCCCCAGCATTTT
TRBJ1-1 | TRBV6-5 | TRBD1 | - | CASGQGAGGTEAFF | TGTGCCAGCGGCCAGGGGGCGGGTGGCACTGAAGCTTTCTTT
TRBJ1-3 | TRBV7-2 | - | - | CASSPDRRRGNTIYF | TGTGCCAGCAGCCCAGACAGGAGAAGAGGAAACACCATATATTTT
TRBJ2-3 | TRBV19 | - | - | CASTSRVADTQYF | TGTGCCAGTACAAGCAGGGTCGCAGATACGCAGTATTTT
TRBJ2-6 | TRBV14 | - | - | CASSQRLQGGPGSGANVLTF | TGTGCCAGCAGCCAGCGTCTCCAAGGGGGACCCGGATCTGGGGCCAACGTCCTGACTTTC
TRBJ1-6 | TRBV30 | TRBD1 | - | CAWSSGTGSSPLHF | TGTGCCTGGAGTTCAGGGACAGGGTCCTCACCCCTCCACTTT
TRBJ2-3 | TRBV7-8 | TRBD2 | - | CASSLVGLFAGVTDTQYF | TGTGCCAGCAGCTTGGTGGGGCTTTTCGCGGGAGTTACAGATACGCAGTATTTT
TRBJ2-3 | TRBV15 | - | - | CATSRDRRGTDTQYF | TGTGCCACCAGCAGAGATCGGAGGGGCACAGATACGCAGTATTTT
TRBJ2-3 | TRBV7-2 | TRBD2 | - | CASSWTAGGPRYTQYF | TGTGCCAGCAGCTGGACGGCGGGAGGGCCGAGATATACGCAGTATTTT
TRBJ1-2 | TRBV7-8 | - | many | CASSLGGLHYGYTF | TGTGCCAGCAGCTTGGGGGGATTGCACTATGGCTACACCTTC
TRBJ1-6 | TRBV5-1 | TRBD1 | - | CASSGQGDYNSPLHF | TGCGCCAGCAGCGGACAGGGAGACTATAATTCACCCCTCCACTTT
TRBJ2-7 | TRBV5-1 | - | - | CARSTGLEQYF | TGCGCCAGAAGCACGGGTCTCGAGCAGTACTTC
TRBJ1-6 | TRBV28 | - | - | CASNERDSPLHF | TGTGCCAGCAATGAGAGGGACTCACCCCTCCACTTT
TRBJ2-5 | TRBV5-6 | TRBD1 | - | CASSLFGTGVPRETQYF | TGTGCCAGCAGCTTGTTCGGGACAGGGGTTCCTCGGGAGACCCAGTACTTC
TRBJ2-5 | TRBV28 | TRBD1 | many | CASSDRAETQYF | TGTGCCAGCTCCGACAGGGCGGAGACCCAGTACTTC
TRBJ2-3 | TRBV27 | - | - | CASSFGPATADTQYF | TGTGCCAGCAGTTTTGGTCCCGCGACGGCAGATACGCAGTATTTT
TRBJ1-5 | TRBV30 | - | - | CAWSQNNQPQHF | TGTGCCTGGAGTCAAAACAATCAGCCCCAGCATTTT
TRBJ2-5 | TRBV19 | TRBD2 | - | CASRTSGAMGETQYF | TGTGCCAGTAGGACTAGCGGAGCGATGGGGGAGACCCAGTACTTC
TRBJ2-7 | TRBV7-2 | TRBD1 | - | CASSLDRGDYYEQYF | TGTGCCAGCAGCTTAGACAGGGGAGACTACTACGAGCAGTACTTC
TRBJ2-3 | TRBV11-2 | TRBD2 | - | CASSLSASGGRADTQYF | TGTGCCAGCAGCTTAAGCGCTAGCGGAGGGAGGGCAGATACGCAGTATTTT
TRBJ2-7 | TRBV21-1 | - | - | CASSRDSGNEQYF | TGTGCCAGCAGCAGGGACAGCGGAAACGAGCAGTACTTC
TRBJ2-2 | TRBV5-4 | - | - | CASSYVGYTGELFF | TGTGCTTCCTCGTATGTGGGGTACACCGGGGAGCTGTTTTTT
TRBJ1-1 | TRBV29-1 | - | few | CSVDGWDTEAFF | TGCAGCGTTGATGGGTGGGACACTGAAGCTTTCTTT
TRBJ1-3 | TRBV6-4 | - | - | CASSEGGLSGNTIYF | TGTGCCAGCAGTGAAGGGGGACTCTCTGGAAACACCATATATTTT
TRBJ1-2 | TRBV28 | - | - | CASSQSRTELRGTF | TGTGCCAGCAGCCAAAGCCGGACAGAACTAAGGGGCACCTTC
TRBJ2-1 | TRBV11-3 | - | - | CASSLADNNEQFF | TGTGCCAGCAGCTTAGCGGATAACAATGAGCAGTTCTTC
TRBJ1-5 | TRBV19 | TRBD1 | - | CASSLGTGRSNQPQHF | TGTGCCAGTAGTCTTGGGACAGGGAGAAGCAATCAGCCCCAGCATTTT
TRBJ1-5 | TRBV6-4 | - | - | CASRDKRGGVNQPQHF | TGTGCCAGCAGGGACAAAAGGGGGGGCGTCAATCAGCCCCAGCATTTT
TRBJ2-5 | TRBV4-3 | TRBD2 | - | CASSQGTSEKTQYF | TGCGCCAGCAGCCAGGGGACTAGCGAAAAGACCCAGTACTTC
TRBJ2-7 | TRBV6-1 | TRBD1 | - | CASSGGRTGDFYEQYF | TGTGCCAGCAGTGGCGGACGGACAGGCGACTTCTACGAGCAGTACTTC
TRBJ1-5 | TRBV28 | - | - | CASRPEKGGGRRGQPQHF | TGTGCCAGCAGACCAGAGAAGGGTGGGGGGCGCAGAGGTCAGCCCCAGCATTTT
TRBJ1-5 | TRBV5-4 | - | many | CASSLGTQGYQPQHF | TGTGCCAGCAGCTTAGGGACACAGGGATATCAGCCCCAGCATTTT
TRBJ2-2 | TRBV6-6 | TRBD2 | - | CASSYSTSRNTGELFF | TGTGCCAGCAGTTACTCGACTAGCAGGAACACCGGGGAGCTGTTTTTT
TRBJ2-3 | TRBV29-1 | - | - | CSVEGGRGTDTQYF | TGCAGCGTTGAGGGCGGCCGGGGCACAGATACGCAGTATTTT
TRBJ1-5 | TRBV2 | - | once | CASSQRGGQRQPQHF | TGTGCCAGCAGCCAGCGAGGGGGGCAACGGCAGCCCCAGCATTTT
TRBJ2-3 | TRBV5-1 | - | - | CASSLEGDSTDTQYF | TGCGCCAGCAGCTTGGAAGGGGATAGCACAGATACGCAGTATTTT
TRBJ1-2 | TRBV30 | TRBD1 | - | CAWSPTGKGGYTF | TGTGCCTGGAGTCCGACAGGGAAGGGAGGCTACACCTTC
TRBJ1-2 | TRBV6-4 | - | - | CASSDRAGYGYTF | TGTGCCAGCAGTGACAGGGCAGGCTATGGCTACACCTTC
TRBJ2-1 | TRBV7-8 | - | - | CASSRTASSYNEQFF | TGTGCCAGCAGCCGGACGGCTAGCTCCTACAATGAGCAGTTCTTC
TRBJ1-5 | TRBV11-2 | - | - | CASSAGAGQSNQPQHF | TGTGCCAGCAGCGCAGGGGCGGGGCAGAGCAATCAGCCCCAGCATTTT
TRBJ2-5 | TRBV12-5 | TRBD2 | - | CASGLGRPGGTETQYF | TGTGCTAGTGGTTTGGGTCGACCGGGGGGGACAGAGACCCAGTACTTC
TRBJ1-4 | TRBV9 | - | - | CASSTWTGSNEKLFF | TGTGCCAGCAGCACCTGGACGGGGTCGAATGAAAAACTGTTTTTT
TRBJ1-5 | TRBV28 | TRBD1 | - | CASSPTGASNQPQHF | TGTGCCAGCAGCCCGACAGGGGCTAGCAATCAGCCCCAGCATTTT
TRBJ1-5 | TRBV4-2 | - | - | CASSQDEGQPQHF | TGTGCCAGCAGCCAAGATGAGGGACAGCCCCAGCATTTT
TRBJ1-1 | TRBV28 | - | - | CASSRTWNTEAFF | TGTGCCAGCAGTCGTACCTGGAACACTGAAGCTTTCTTT